This is a list of T cell receptor beta chains from one sample in a study of naive and memory T cell subsets. One entry per CDR3 protein, called by TCRdb with MiXCR from the UMI-ligation and nested PCR reads. The table lists around 130,000 distinct CDR3 sequences, around a third of them singletons. Sequencing input: central memory CD4+ T cells from blood. The receptors stem from a human donor in good health. Both conserved end residues are part of each CDR3. A D gene is named only where the DNA matches it firmly. Clone size, where shown, is once, few, many, or a class for clones that have expanded.

abundance: many; d_gene: .; j_gene: TRBJ2-3; v_gene: TRBV29-1; CDR3aa: CSVGPRADTQYF; CDR3nt: TGCAGCGTGGGACCCAGGGCCGATACGCAGTATTTT
abundance: many; d_gene: .; j_gene: TRBJ1-2; v_gene: TRBV5-1; CDR3aa: CASSLSGFDYGYTF; CDR3nt: TGCGCCAGCAGCTTGTCAGGGTTTGACTATGGCTACACCTTC
abundance: once; d_gene: .; j_gene: TRBJ2-7; v_gene: TRBV7-8; CDR3aa: CASTPGGSLYEQYF; CDR3nt: TGTGCCAGCACCCCCGGTGGGAGCCTCTACGAGCAGTACTTC
abundance: .; d_gene: TRBD2; j_gene: TRBJ2-2; v_gene: TRBV5-1; CDR3aa: CASSWTSGRGAGELFF; CDR3nt: TGCGCCAGCAGCTGGACTAGCGGGAGAGGGGCCGGGGAGCTGTTTTTT
abundance: once; d_gene: TRBD1; j_gene: TRBJ2-3; v_gene: TRBV7-6; CDR3aa: CASSRDRRTQYF; CDR3nt: TGTGCCAGCAGCCGGGACAGGCGGACGCAGTATTTT
abundance: many; d_gene: TRBD1; j_gene: TRBJ1-1; v_gene: TRBV20-1; CDR3aa: CSATRGGAFTEAFF; CDR3nt: TGCAGTGCTACCAGGGGGGGCGCGTTCACTGAAGCTTTCTTT
abundance: few; d_gene: .; j_gene: TRBJ1-1; v_gene: TRBV28; CDR3aa: CASSLLEKQAFF; CDR3nt: TGTGCCAGCAGTTTACTGGAAAAGCAAGCTTTCTTT
abundance: once; d_gene: .; j_gene: TRBJ2-7; v_gene: TRBV7-9; CDR3aa: CASGLQSYEQYF; CDR3nt: TGTGCCAGCGGGCTCCAATCCTACGAGCAGTACTTC
abundance: .; d_gene: .; j_gene: TRBJ1-3; v_gene: TRBV29-1; CDR3aa: CSVATGQRSSGNTIYF; CDR3nt: TGCAGCGTCGCAACAGGGCAAAGGAGCTCTGGAAACACCATATATTTT
abundance: few; d_gene: .; j_gene: TRBJ1-1; v_gene: TRBV10-3; CDR3aa: CAISEHNTEAFF; CDR3nt: TGTGCCATCAGTGAGCACAACACTGAAGCTTTCTTT
abundance: once; d_gene: .; j_gene: TRBJ1-6; v_gene: TRBV20-1; CDR3aa: CSARPGLYSPLHF; CDR3nt: TGCAGTGCGCGTCCGGGGCTTTATTCACCCCTCCACTTT
abundance: .; d_gene: .; j_gene: TRBJ2-7; v_gene: TRBV12-3/TRBV12-4; CDR3aa: CASSFFSVYEQYF; CDR3nt: TGTGCCAGCAGTTTTTTCAGTGTCTACGAGCAGTACTTC
abundance: .; d_gene: TRBD2; j_gene: TRBJ2-3; v_gene: TRBV30; CDR3aa: CAWKLAGGTQYF; CDR3nt: TGTGCCTGGAAATTAGCGGGAGGAACGCAGTATTTT
abundance: .; d_gene: .; j_gene: TRBJ2-5; v_gene: TRBV9; CDR3aa: CASSVGLGISQETQYF; CDR3nt: TGTGCCAGCAGCGTAGGACTCGGGATATCGCAAGAGACCCAGTACTTC
abundance: .; d_gene: .; j_gene: TRBJ2-5; v_gene: TRBV3-1; CDR3aa: CASSQAGETQYF; CDR3nt: TGTGCCAGCAGCCAAGCTGGGGAGACCCAGTACTTC
abundance: .; d_gene: .; j_gene: TRBJ2-7; v_gene: TRBV28; CDR3aa: CASSLTRDGSEYEQYF; CDR3nt: TGTGCCAGCAGTTTAACCCGGGATGGCAGTGAATACGAGCAGTACTTC
abundance: few; d_gene: .; j_gene: TRBJ2-4; v_gene: TRBV11-2; CDR3aa: CASSLDGVAKNIQYF; CDR3nt: TGTGCCAGCAGCTTAGATGGGGTAGCCAAAAACATTCAGTACTTC
abundance: many; d_gene: .; j_gene: TRBJ2-1; v_gene: TRBV24-1; CDR3aa: CATSDPAPYSGGSGLYNEQFF; CDR3nt: TGTGCCACCAGTGATCCCGCCCCGTACTCTGGTGGGTCGGGGCTATACAATGAGCAGTTCTTC
abundance: few; d_gene: TRBD1; j_gene: TRBJ2-7; v_gene: TRBV11-2; CDR3aa: CASSLGRTGQGYEQYF; CDR3nt: TGTGCCAGCAGCTTGGGACGGACGGGACAGGGTTACGAGCAGTACTTC
abundance: once; d_gene: TRBD2; j_gene: TRBJ2-7; v_gene: TRBV20-1; CDR3aa: CSARSGTSGSYEQYF; CDR3nt: TGCAGTGCTAGGTCCGGGACTAGCGGCTCCTACGAGCAGTACTTC
abundance: .; d_gene: TRBD2; j_gene: TRBJ2-6; v_gene: TRBV7-8; CDR3aa: CASDPAGASFSGANVLTF; CDR3nt: TGTGCCAGCGACCCAGCGGGAGCCTCATTCTCTGGGGCCAACGTCCTGACTTTC
abundance: .; d_gene: .; j_gene: TRBJ2-1; v_gene: TRBV20-1; CDR3aa: CSASGRAGSYNEQFF; CDR3nt: TGCAGTGCTAGTGGCCGGGCGGGGTCCTACAATGAGCAGTTCTTC